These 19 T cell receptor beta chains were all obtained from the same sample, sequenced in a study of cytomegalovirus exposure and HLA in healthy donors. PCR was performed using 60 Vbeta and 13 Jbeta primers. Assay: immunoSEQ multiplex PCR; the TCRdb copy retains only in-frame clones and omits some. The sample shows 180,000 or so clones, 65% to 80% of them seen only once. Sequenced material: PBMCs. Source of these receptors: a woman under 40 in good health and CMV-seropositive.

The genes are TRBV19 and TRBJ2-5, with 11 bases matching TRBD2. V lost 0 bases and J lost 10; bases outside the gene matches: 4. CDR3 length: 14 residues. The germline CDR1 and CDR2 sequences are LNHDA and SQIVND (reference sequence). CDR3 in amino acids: CASSIDLLAGGQYF. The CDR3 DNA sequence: TGTGCCAGTAGTATAGATCTGCTAGCGGGGGGCCAGTACTTC.

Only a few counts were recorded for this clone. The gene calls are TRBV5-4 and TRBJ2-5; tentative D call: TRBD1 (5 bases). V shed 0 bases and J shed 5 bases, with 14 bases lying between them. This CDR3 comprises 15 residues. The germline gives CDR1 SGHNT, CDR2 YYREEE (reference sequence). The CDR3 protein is CASSLGQGVGETQYF. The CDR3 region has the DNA TGTGCCAGCAGCTTGGGGCAGGGTGTGGGGGAGACCCAGTACTTC.

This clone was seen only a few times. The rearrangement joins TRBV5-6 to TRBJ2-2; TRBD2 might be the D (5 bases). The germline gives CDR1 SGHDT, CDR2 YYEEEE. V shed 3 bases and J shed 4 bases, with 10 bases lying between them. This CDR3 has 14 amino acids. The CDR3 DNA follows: TGTGCCAGCAGCTACGACGGGGTCACCGGGGAGCTGTTTTTT. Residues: CASSYDGVTGELFF.

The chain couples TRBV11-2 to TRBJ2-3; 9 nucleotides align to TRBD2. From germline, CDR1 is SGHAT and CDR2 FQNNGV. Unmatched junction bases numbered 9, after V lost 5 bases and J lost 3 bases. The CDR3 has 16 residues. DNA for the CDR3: TGTGCCAGCAGCGGGCTAGCGGGGATCGGTACAGATACGCAGTATTTT. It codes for CASSGLAGIGTDTQYF.

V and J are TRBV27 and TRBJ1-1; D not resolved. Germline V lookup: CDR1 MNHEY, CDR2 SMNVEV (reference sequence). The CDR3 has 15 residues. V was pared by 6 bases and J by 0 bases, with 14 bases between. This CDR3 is CASSPLSGMNTEAFF. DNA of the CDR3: TGTGCCAGCAGCCCCCTCTCGGGGATGAACACTGAAGCTTTCTTT.

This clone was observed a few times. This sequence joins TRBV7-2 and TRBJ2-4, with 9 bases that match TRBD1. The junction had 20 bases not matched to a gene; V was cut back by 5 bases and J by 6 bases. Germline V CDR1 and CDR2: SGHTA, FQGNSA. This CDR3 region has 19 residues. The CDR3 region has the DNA TGTGCCAGCAGCCTTCCCGGTTGGGGACAGGGCCCCCAAGGAAACATTCAGTACTTC. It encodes CASSLPGWGQGPQGNIQYF.

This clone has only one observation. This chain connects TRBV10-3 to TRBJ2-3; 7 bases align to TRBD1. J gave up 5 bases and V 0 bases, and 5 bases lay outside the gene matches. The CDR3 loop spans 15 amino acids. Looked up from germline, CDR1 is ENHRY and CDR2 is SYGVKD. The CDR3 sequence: CAISESGQWKDTQYF. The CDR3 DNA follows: TGTGCCATCAGTGAGTCGGGACAGTGGAAAGATACGCAGTATTTT.

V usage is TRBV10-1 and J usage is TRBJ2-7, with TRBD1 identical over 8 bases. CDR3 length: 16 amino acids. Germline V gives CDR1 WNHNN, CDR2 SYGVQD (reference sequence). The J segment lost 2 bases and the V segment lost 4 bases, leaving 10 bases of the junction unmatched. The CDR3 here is CASSGGQGVGTYEQYF. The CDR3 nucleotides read TGCGCCAGCAGTGGTGGACAGGGAGTAGGGACCTACGAGCAGTACTTC.

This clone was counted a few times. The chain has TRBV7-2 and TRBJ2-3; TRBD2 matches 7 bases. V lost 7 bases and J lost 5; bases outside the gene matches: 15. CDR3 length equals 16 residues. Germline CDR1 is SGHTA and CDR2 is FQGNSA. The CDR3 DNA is TGTGCCAGCACCCAGAGAGCGGGGAGGTTCGAAGATACGCAGTATTTT. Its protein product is CASTQRAGRFEDTQYF.

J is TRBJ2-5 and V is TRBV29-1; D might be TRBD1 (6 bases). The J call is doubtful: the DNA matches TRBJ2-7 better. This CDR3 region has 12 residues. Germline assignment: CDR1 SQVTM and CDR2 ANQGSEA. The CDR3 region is CSARDNPYEQYF. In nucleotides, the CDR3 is TGCAGCGCTCGGGACAATCCCTACGAGCAGTACTTC.

The CDR3 DNA sequence: TGTGCCAGCAGCTTGACCGAGACAGATACGCAGTATTTT. Protein: CASSLTETDTQYF. The chain has TRBV5-6 and TRBJ2-3; D remains unclear. V gave up 1 base and J gave up 3 bases, with 6 bases separating them. Germline loops: CDR1 SGHDT, CDR2 YYEEEE. The CDR3 is 13 residues long. The entire variable domain, with the rest obtained from reference TRBV5-6 and TRBJ2-3, is as follows: DAGVTQSPTHLIKTRGQQVTLRCSPKSGHDTVSWYQQALGQGPQFIFQYYEEEERQRGNFPDRFSGHQFPNYSSELNVNALLLGDSALYLCASSLTETDTQYFGPGTRLTVL.

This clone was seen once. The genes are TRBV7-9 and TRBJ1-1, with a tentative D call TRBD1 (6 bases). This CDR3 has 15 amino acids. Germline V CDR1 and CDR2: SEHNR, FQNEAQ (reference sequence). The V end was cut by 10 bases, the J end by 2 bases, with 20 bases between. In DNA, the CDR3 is TGTGCCACCCTGAGGGACATCTCTCGAAACACTGAAGCTTTCTTT. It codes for CATLRDISRNTEAFF.

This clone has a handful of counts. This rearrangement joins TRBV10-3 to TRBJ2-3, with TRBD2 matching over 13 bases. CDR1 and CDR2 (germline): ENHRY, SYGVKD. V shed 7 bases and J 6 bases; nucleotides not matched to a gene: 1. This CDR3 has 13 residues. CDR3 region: CAIMTSGGDTQYF. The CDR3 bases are TGTGCCATCATGACTAGCGGGGGGGATACGCAGTATTTT.

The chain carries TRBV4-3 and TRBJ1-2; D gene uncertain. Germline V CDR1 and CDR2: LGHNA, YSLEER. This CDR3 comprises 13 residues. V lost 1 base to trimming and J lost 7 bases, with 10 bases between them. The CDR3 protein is CASSQGLGSGYTF. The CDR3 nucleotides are TGCGCCAGCAGCCAAGGGCTCGGGAGTGGCTACACCTTC.

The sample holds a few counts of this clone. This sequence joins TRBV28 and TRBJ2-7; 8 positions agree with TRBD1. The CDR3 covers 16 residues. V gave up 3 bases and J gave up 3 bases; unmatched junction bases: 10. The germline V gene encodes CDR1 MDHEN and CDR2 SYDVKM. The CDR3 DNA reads TGTGCCAGCAGTTTCCTTGCGACAGGGGCGATCTACGAGCAGTACTTC. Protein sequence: CASSFLATGAIYEQYF.

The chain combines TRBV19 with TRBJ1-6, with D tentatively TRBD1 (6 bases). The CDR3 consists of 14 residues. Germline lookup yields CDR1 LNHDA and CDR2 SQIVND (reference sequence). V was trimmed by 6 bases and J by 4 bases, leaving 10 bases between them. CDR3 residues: CASRPGQYNSPLHF. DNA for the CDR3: TGTGCCAGTAGACCGGGACAATATAATTCACCCCTCCACTTT.

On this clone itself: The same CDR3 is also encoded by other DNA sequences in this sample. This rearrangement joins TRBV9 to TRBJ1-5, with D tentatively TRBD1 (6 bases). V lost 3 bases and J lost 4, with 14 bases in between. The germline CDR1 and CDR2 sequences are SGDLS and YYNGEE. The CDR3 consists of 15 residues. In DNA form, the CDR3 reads TGTGCCAGCAGCGAGGGGGGGCAGGTTAATCAGCCCCAGCATTTT. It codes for CASSEGGQVNQPQHF.

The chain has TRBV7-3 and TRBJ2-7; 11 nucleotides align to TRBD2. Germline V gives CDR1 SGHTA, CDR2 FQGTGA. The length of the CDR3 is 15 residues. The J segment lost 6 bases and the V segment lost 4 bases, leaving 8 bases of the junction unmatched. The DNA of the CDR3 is TGTGCCAGCAGCTATAGCGGGGGGGCGACTATCGAGCAGTACTTC. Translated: CASSYSGGATIEQYF.

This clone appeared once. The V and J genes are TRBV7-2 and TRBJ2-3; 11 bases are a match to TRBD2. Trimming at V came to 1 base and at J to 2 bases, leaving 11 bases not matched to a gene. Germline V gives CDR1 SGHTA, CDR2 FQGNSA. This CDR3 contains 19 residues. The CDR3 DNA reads TGTGCCAGCAGCTTAGATTGGGCTAGCGGGGGGCCCGACACAGATACGCAGTATTTT. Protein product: CASSLDWASGGPDTDTQYF.